This TCR beta chain originates from a study of T cell responses to AZD1222 COVID-19 vaccine. Study-level findings and limits: AZD1222 recipients seropositive at baseline numbered only five to seven. Spike as a whole was targeted by vaccine-associated CD4 TCRs, dominant at 160-218 and 743-854. Mostly white British, mostly female donors; authors suggested clonal diversity may be underestimated.

Sequencing used immunoSEQ multiplex PCR; TCRdb keeps in-frame clones, though not all of them. The repertoire holds approximately 140,000 clones, with 92% as singletons. The V gene's germline CDR1 is MDHEN and CDR2 SYDVKM. The CDR3 is 16 amino acids. Germline trimming cut 6 bases from V and 2 bases from J; bases unmatched to any gene: 6. Doses given second, at about 4 or about 12 weeks, were pooled. Turning to this clone: Its antigen is still unknown.

This rearrangement joins TRBV28 to TRBJ1-5; TRBD1 aligns across 11 bases. This sequence originates from an adult who received the AZD1222 COVID-19 vaccine. Sequenced here: peripheral blood, sampled 28 days after the second AZD1222 dose. CDR3 amino acids: CASRAPGQGGNQPQHF. The CDR3 DNA is TGTGCCAGCAGGGCGCCGGGACAGGGGGGCAATCAGCCCCAGCATTTT.